Below, 2 T cell receptor beta chains from the same sample are listed, as sequenced in a study of siplizumab effects on memory and regulatory T cells. This table comes from immunoSEQ multiplex PCR, and its TCRdb copy is limited to in-frame clones, with some not included. The repertoire holds 85,000 to 130,000 clones, with 94% as singletons. Sequences were obtained from Tregs sorted from blood. All receptors come from a human donor in good health.

This rearrangement joins TRBV30 to TRBJ1-2; weak D call: TRBD1 (5 bases). Trimming removed 0 bases from V and 4 bases from J, with 15 bases in between. The germline CDR1 and CDR2 sequences are GTSNPN and SVGIG (reference sequence). The CDR3 covers 15 residues. The CDR3 coding sequence is TGTGCCTGGAGTGTACGGGGCGGACACACCTATGGCTACACCTTC. Protein: CAWSVRGGHTYGYTF. The full variable domain, in which reference TRBV30 and TRBJ1-2 provide the parts outside the CDR3, is SQTIHQWPATLVQPVGSPLSLECTVEGTSNPNLYWYRQAAGRGLQLLFYSVGIGQISSEVPQNLSASRPQDRQFILSSKKLLLSDSGFYLCAWSVRGGHTYGYTFGSGTRLTVV.

Only one count was recorded for this clone. The CDR3 DNA reads TGTGCCAGCAGCCCACGGGGGATAGGAGGAGATACGCAGTATTTT. This translates into CASSPRGIGGDTQYF. The chain carries TRBV14 and TRBJ2-3, with D maybe TRBD2 (6 bases). Germline CDR1 SGHDN, CDR2 FVKESK. The V and J ends lost 4 bases and 5 bases respectively, with 16 bases between them. The CDR3 consists of 15 residues.